The present TCR beta chain was sequenced within a study of T cell repertoires in cytomegalovirus infection. Study details: The authors used CMV epitopes that were HLA-C-restricted (recently identified) and HLA-B-restricted (well studied). It can be stated that public TCR beta signatures indicated CMV infection as well as a matching HLA type.

V was cut by 2 bases and J by 1 base, with 14 bases left in between. Per the germline V gene, CDR1 is SGHVS and CDR2 is FQNEAQ. This CDR3 has 16 amino acids. TCRdb independently ran MiXCR on the reads; one entry per CDR3 protein. Here the sample spans fewer than 60,000 distinct CDR3 sequences, 20% being singletons. The study's findings and limits: CMV-specific TCR beta clonotypes restricted by HLA-C were the ones dominating the ex vivo response.

Concerning this clonotype itself: Its specificity is unknown.

The rearrangement uses TRBV7-8 and TRBJ1-1; unclear D gene. The sequence was collected from a human donor in good health (CMV status not recorded). Some clones in this sample may be carry-over from other donors' samples. This specimen consisted of CD8+ T cells from cultured PBMCs, obtained from culture after CMV antigen stimulation. The CDR3 DNA reads TGTGCCAGCAGCTTAACATTATCCGGGTCGAACACTGAAGCTTTCTTT. This sequence encodes CASSLTLSGSNTEAFF.